Below are 10 T cell receptor beta chains sequenced from a single sample in a study of OX40 agonist ivuxolimab in advanced cancers. Measured with immunoSEQ multiplex PCR; TCRdb has only the in-frame clones, and not every one. Of around 61,000 clones in the sample, more than 70% are singletons; the top ten hold under 0.65%. Material: CD4+ or CD8+ T cells sorted from blood, obtained in a trial of the OX40 agonist ivuxolimab. These receptors were taken from an adult with an advanced solid tumor such as melanoma, head and neck, liver or kidney cancer.

The chain links TRBV7-2 to TRBJ2-3, with D unclear. The V end lost 2 bases, the J end lost 2 bases, and 8 bases lay between the germline ends. CDR1 and CDR2 (germline): SGHTA, FQGNSA. The CDR3 is 14 amino acids. As DNA, the CDR3 is TGTGCCAGCAGCTTAAGGCCCACCACAGATACGCAGTATTTT. Its protein is CASSLRPTTDTQYF.

Written as DNA, the CDR3 is TGTGCCAGCAGCCCAAGCGGGAGGGCCTACGAGCAGTACTTC. Translated, it gives CASSPSGRAYEQYF. The V gene is TRBV7-9, the J gene TRBJ2-7, with TRBD2 matching 10 bases. This CDR3 has 14 amino acids. Germline CDR1 and CDR2: SEHNR and FQNEAQ (reference sequence). V was pared by 5 bases and J by 2 bases, with 3 bases of the junction left unmatched.

In its sample, this clone was seen once. This chain links TRBV6-6 with TRBJ2-7; 10 nucleotides match TRBD2. The germline V gene has CDR1 MNHNY and CDR2 SVGAGI (reference sequence). This CDR3 contains 13 residues. Germline trimming cut 5 bases from V and 4 bases from J; bases unmatched to any gene: 2. This CDR3 reads CASSSGRDYEQYF. CDR3 DNA: TGTGCCAGCAGTAGCGGGAGGGATTACGAGCAGTACTTC.

This clone came up once. The CDR3 loop reads CASSPTGERKTEAFF. The CDR3 DNA is TGTGCCAGCAGCCCCACAGGGGAGAGAAAGACTGAAGCTTTCTTT. The chain is built from TRBV7-9 and TRBJ1-1; 7 bases line up with TRBD1. The CDR3 has 15 residues. Germline V gives CDR1 SEHNR, CDR2 FQNEAQ (reference sequence). V lost 5 bases to trimming and J lost 5 bases; unmatched junction nucleotides: 11.

The chain carries TRBV18 and TRBJ2-6; 9 bases map to TRBD1. V lost 7 bases, J lost 4 bases, and 11 bases stayed unmatched. CDR3 length equals 17 residues. The germline CDR1 and CDR2 sequences are KGHSH and LQKENI. Written as DNA, the CDR3 is TGTGCCAGCTTAGCCGGGACAGGGCTTTGGGGGGCCAACGTCCTGACTTTC. This sequence encodes CASLAGTGLWGANVLTF.

V gene TRBV10-3 combines with J gene TRBJ1-3, with 7 bases matching TRBD1. CDR3 length: 13 residues. Looked up from germline, CDR1 is ENHRY and CDR2 is SYGVKD. The J segment lost 4 bases and the V segment lost 10 bases, leaving 7 bases of the junction unmatched. This CDR3 reads CATIQGPGNTIYF. DNA for the CDR3: TGTGCCACTATACAGGGGCCAGGAAACACCATATATTTT.

The CDR3 reads CASSEEVEYEQYF. The DNA of the CDR3 is TGTGCCAGCAGTGAAGAGGTGGAATACGAGCAGTACTTC. V usage is TRBV6-1 and J usage is TRBJ2-7, with D unresolved. Between the trimmed V and J ends, which lost 1 base and 4 bases, there was a span of 8 bases. The CDR3 contains 13 residues. Looked up from germline, CDR1 is MNHNS and CDR2 is SASEGT.

The chain combines TRBV19 with TRBJ1-2; D is possibly TRBD1 (6 bases). Germline CDR1 reads LNHDA; CDR2 reads SQIVND (reference sequence). The CDR3 is 14 amino acids. The V gene lost 5 bases and the J gene lost 6 bases, with 16 bases spanning the gap. The CDR3 is CASSYIGGQDGYTF. CDR3 bases: TGTGCCAGTAGTTACATTGGGGGGCAGGATGGCTACACCTTC. Filled out from reference TRBV19 and TRBJ1-2, the complete variable domain reads DGGITQSPKYLFRKEGQNVTLSCEQNLNHDAMYWYRQDPGQGLRLIYYSQIVNDFQKGDIAEGYSVSREKKESFPLTVTSAQKNPTAFYLCASSYIGGQDGYTFGSGTRLTVV.

V is TRBV19 and J is TRBJ2-1; 7 nucleotides line up with TRBD2. J was trimmed by 8 bases and V by 1 base; bases with no gene match: 11. The CDR3 consists of 16 residues. Germline CDR1 reads LNHDA; CDR2 reads SQIVND (reference sequence). The CDR3 region is CASSIAVERGADEQFF. As DNA, the CDR3 is TGTGCCAGTAGTATAGCCGTGGAGCGGGGTGCAGATGAGCAGTTCTTC.

This chain links TRBV25-1 with TRBJ1-2, with D possibly matching TRBD1 (5 bases). V lost 6 bases and J 8 bases, leaving 16 bases between the germline ends. The CDR3 runs to 13 residues. The V gene's germline CDR1 is MGHDK and CDR2 SYGVNS. CDR3 in DNA: TGTGCCAGCAGGGATGGGACTTTGGGGGGCTACACCTTC. Translated: CASRDGTLGGYTF.